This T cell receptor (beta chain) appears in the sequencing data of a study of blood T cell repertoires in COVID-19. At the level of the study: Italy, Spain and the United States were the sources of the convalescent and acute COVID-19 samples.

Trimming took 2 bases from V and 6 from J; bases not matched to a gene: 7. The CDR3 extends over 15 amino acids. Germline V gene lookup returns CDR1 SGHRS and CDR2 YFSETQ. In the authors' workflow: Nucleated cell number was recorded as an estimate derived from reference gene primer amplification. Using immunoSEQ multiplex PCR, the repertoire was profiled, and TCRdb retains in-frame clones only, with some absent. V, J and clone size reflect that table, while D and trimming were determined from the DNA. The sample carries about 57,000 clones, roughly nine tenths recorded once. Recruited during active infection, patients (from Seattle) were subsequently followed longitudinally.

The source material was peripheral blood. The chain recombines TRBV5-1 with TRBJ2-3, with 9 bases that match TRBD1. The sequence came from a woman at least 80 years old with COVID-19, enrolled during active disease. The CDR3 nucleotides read TGCGCCAGCAGCTTCTTACAGGGGGCGCGGGATACGCAGTATTTT. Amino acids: CASSFLQGARDTQYF. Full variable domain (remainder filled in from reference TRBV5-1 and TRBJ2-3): KAGVTQTPRYLIKTRGQQVTLSCSPISGHRSVSWYQQTPGQGLQFLFEYFSETQRNKGNFPGRFSGRQFSNSRSEMNVSTLELGDSALYLCASSFLQGARDTQYFGPGTRLTVL.